One sample yielded the 23 T cell receptor beta chains listed below, sequenced in a study of T cell repertoires in cytomegalovirus infection. Their specific antigens are unknown. TCRdb used MiXCR to reprocess the reads, holding one entry per CDR3 protein. The sample records approximately 1,000,000 distinct CDR3 sequences, roughly 30% being singletons. Sequences were derived from cultured CD8+ T cells from PBMCs, sampled from culture after CMV antigen stimulation. The source is a human donor in good health (CMV status not recorded). Some clones in this sample may be carry-over from other donors' samples.

In its sample, this clonotype was seen a few times. The rearrangement uses TRBV4-3 and TRBJ2-3; 7 nucleotides match TRBD2. CDR3 length equals 16 residues. Trimming at V came to 1 base and at J to 2 bases, leaving 6 bases not matched to a gene. Per the germline V gene, CDR1 is LGHNA and CDR2 is YSLEER. The CDR3 sequence: CASSQGAGELTDTQYF. The CDR3 DNA is TGCGCCAGCAGCCAAGGGGCGGGGGAGCTCACAGATACGCAGTATTTT.

The genes are TRBV14 and TRBJ2-3; D is tentatively TRBD1 or TRBD2 (5 bases each). CDR3 length: 17 amino acids. Germline assignment: CDR1 SGHDN and CDR2 FVKESK. V was shortened by 1 base and J by 2 bases, with 16 bases between the two germline ends. The CDR3 nucleotides read TGTGCCAGCAGCCAAGTAGGGACCTCCCTGTACACAGATACGCAGTATTTT. It codes for CASSQVGTSLYTDTQYF.

The sample holds many counts of this clonotype. The J gene is TRBJ1-2, the V gene TRBV12-5; D gene ambiguous. Trimming pared 8 bases from V and 2 bases from J, leaving 12 bases between. The CDR3 covers 13 residues. The germline V gene has CDR1 LGHNT and CDR2 FRNRAP. The CDR3 DNA reads as TGTGCTAGTTATCCTGACACCAACTATGGCTACACCTTC. Translation gives CASYPDTNYGYTF.

V gene TRBV7-9 combines with J gene TRBJ2-1; TRBD2 matches 7 bases. The junction had 7 bases not matched to a gene; V was cut back by 5 bases and J by 0 bases. This CDR3 has 16 amino acids. Germline lookup yields CDR1 SEHNR and CDR2 FQNEAQ (reference sequence). Here the CDR3 reads CASSTSRESSYNEQFF. The CDR3 nucleotides read TGTGCCAGCAGCACGTCGCGGGAGAGCTCCTACAATGAGCAGTTCTTC.

This clonotype was detected only a few times. In DNA form, the CDR3 reads TGCGCCAGCAGTGCAAGGACGGTCTCCTACGAGCAGTACTTC. Translation: CASSARTVSYEQYF. The chain couples TRBV10-2 to TRBJ2-7; D unclear. With 4 bases removed from V and 0 bases from J, the gap between germline ends came to 10 bases. Germline assignment: CDR1 WSHSY and CDR2 SAAADI. The CDR3 contains 14 residues.

On this clonotype: A junction end diverges from the germline sequence, so it may reflect a read error. The chain couples TRBV2 to TRBJ2-1; D may be TRBD1 (5 bases). This CDR3 contains 16 residues. CDR1 and CDR2 from the germline V gene are SNHLY and FYNNEI. The CDR3: CANSELGQGSLNEQFF. The CDR3 DNA sequence: TGTGCCAACAGTGAATTAGGGCAGGGTAGCCTCAATGAGCAGTTCTTC.

The chain is built from TRBV4-3 and TRBJ1-5, with a weak D call TRBD1 (6 bases). From germline, CDR1 is LGHNA and CDR2 YSLEER. This CDR3 region has 15 residues. V was clipped by 0 bases and J by 6 bases, with 12 bases between them. The CDR3 DNA reads TGCGCCAGCAGCCAAGAATCGGGGGCGGTTCAGCCCCAGCATTTT. Its protein product is CASSQESGAVQPQHF.

The chain is built from TRBV20-1 and TRBJ1-1; TRBD1 might be the D (6 bases). Trimming left V 6 bases short and J 2 bases short, with 25 bases between. CDR1 and CDR2 from the germline V gene are DFQATT and SNEGSKA (reference sequence). The CDR3 runs to 17 residues. The CDR3 reads CSALKVVDSLSNTEAFF. DNA of the CDR3: TGCAGTGCCCTCAAGGTTGTGGACAGCTTATCTAACACTGAAGCTTTCTTT.

This clonotype was observed a few times. The chain is built from TRBV20-1 and TRBJ2-7; 9 positions match TRBD1. This CDR3 is built from 15 residues. V was pared by 4 bases and J by 1 base, with 8 bases of the junction left unmatched. CDR1 and CDR2 from the germline V gene are DFQATT and SNEGSKA (reference sequence). The CDR3 loop reads CSATADRGRSYEQYF. Written as DNA, the CDR3 is TGCAGTGCTACCGCAGACAGGGGGAGATCCTACGAGCAGTACTTC.

In regard to this clonotype: Given the absence of the conserved phenylalanine or tryptophan at the CDR3 end, a read error is likely. The chain links TRBV5-4 to TRBJ1-6; tentatively, D is TRBD1 (6 bases). This CDR3 region has 17 residues. Germline V gives CDR1 SGHNT, CDR2 YYREEE (reference sequence). Trimming pared 7 bases from V and 0 bases from J, leaving 17 bases between. The CDR3 reads CASQNGQMSSYNSPLHS. The CDR3 DNA sequence: TGTGCCAGCCAAAACGGACAGATGAGCTCCTATAATTCACCCCTCCACTCT.

This clonotype was seen more than once but under ten times. The V and J genes are TRBV6-8 and TRBJ2-3; 7 bases map to TRBD2. CDR1 is MNHGY, CDR2 SAAAGT, per germline. J was trimmed by 5 bases and V by 1 base; bases with no gene match: 0. This CDR3 spans 13 amino acids. CDR3 loop: CASSYWEGDTQYF. The CDR3 coding sequence is TGTGCCAGCAGTTACTGGGAGGGAGATACGCAGTATTTT.

Ten or more counts support this clonotype. This sequence joins TRBV7-8 and TRBJ1-5; tentative D call: TRBD1 (5 bases). The CDR3 sequence is 14 residues long. V shed 5 bases and J shed 5 bases, with 13 bases lying between them. Germline-derived CDR1 and CDR2 are SGHVS and FQNEAQ. The CDR3 sequence is CASSPLEGDQPQHF. CDR3 bases: TGTGCCAGCAGCCCTCTCGAAGGGGATCAGCCCCAGCATTTT.

The CDR3 protein is CASSLAQARGGNEQFF. The CDR3 nucleotides are TGTGCCAGCAGCTTAGCGCAAGCCAGGGGTGGCAATGAGCAGTTCTTC. This chain links TRBV7-6 with TRBJ2-1; possible D gene TRBD1, 6 bases. The CDR3 consists of 16 residues. Germline loops: CDR1 SGHVS, CDR2 FNYEAQ. V was clipped by 0 bases and J by 6 bases, with 15 bases between them.

The chain links TRBV5-4 to TRBJ2-3, with 9 positions matching TRBD2. V gave up 1 base and J gave up 4 bases; unmatched junction bases: 7. The length of the CDR3 is 16 residues. CDR1 and CDR2 from the germline V gene are SGHNT and YYREEE (reference sequence). The CDR3 loop reads CASSLWRGGHADTQYF. The CDR3 nucleotides read TGTGCCAGCAGCTTGTGGCGGGGGGGCCACGCAGATACGCAGTATTTT.

This rearrangement joins TRBV7-6 to TRBJ1-1; D gene unclear. Germline V gene sequence: CDR1 SGHVS, CDR2 FNYEAQ. The CDR3 length is 12 residues. Trimming cost V 6 bases and J 5 bases, with 10 bases left between them. This chain's CDR3 is CASRDVWTEAFF. CDR3 sequence (DNA): TGTGCCAGCAGGGATGTTTGGACTGAAGCTTTCTTT.

This chain links TRBV19 with TRBJ2-2; D perhaps matches TRBD1 (5 bases). CDR1 and CDR2 from the germline V gene are LNHDA and SQIVND (reference sequence). The CDR3 extends over 15 amino acids. Trimming took 3 bases from V and 3 from J, leaving 11 bases between them. Here the CDR3 DNA reads TGTGCCAGTAGTATTCTCGCAGGGTACACCGGGGAGCTGTTTTTT. It is translated as CASSILAGYTGELFF.

This clonotype has a handful of counts. The chain couples TRBV5-4 to TRBJ1-6; TRBD1 agrees at 11 bases. The germline gives CDR1 SGHNT, CDR2 YYREEE (reference sequence). This CDR3 spans 15 amino acids. With V trimmed by 2 bases and J by 8 bases, 3 bases remained unmatched. CDR3 nucleotides: TGTGCCAGCAGCTTACCGGGACAGGGGGATTCACCCCTCCACTTT. This gives the protein CASSLPGQGDSPLHF.

This clonotype was picked up one time. The chain carries TRBV20-1 and TRBJ2-1; the match to TRBD1 covers 8 bases. Germline V CDR1 and CDR2: DFQATT, SNEGSKA (reference sequence). There are 12 residues in the CDR3. Trimming removed 7 bases from V and 9 bases from J; junction bases left unmatched: 8. CDR3 nucleotides: TGCAGTGTGGGGCAGGGGGCTTTTGAGCAGTTCTTC. Protein sequence: CSVGQGAFEQFF.

The CDR3 protein is CASSRGAGLNTEAFF. The CDR3 DNA follows: TGTGCCAGCAGCCGGGGGGCCGGGCTGAACACTGAAGCTTTCTTT. This chain connects TRBV7-6 to TRBJ1-1; weak D call: TRBD1 (6 bases). Trimming cost V 5 bases and J 0 bases, with 13 bases left between them. Per the germline V gene, CDR1 is SGHVS and CDR2 is FNYEAQ. The CDR3 sequence is 15 residues long.

The CDR3 DNA is TGTGCCACCTATGGGGGGCACTCTGGGGCCAACGTCCTGACTTTC. Residues: CATYGGHSGANVLTF. V and J are TRBV28 and TRBJ2-6; D is possibly TRBD1 or TRBD2 (6 bases each). CDR3 size: 15 residues. Trimming took off 10 bases at V and 0 bases at J, with 13 bases between the two ends. Germline values: CDR1 MDHEN, CDR2 SYDVKM.

This clonotype was observed a handful of times. V usage is TRBV6-2 or TRBV6-3 and J usage is TRBJ2-3, with a tentative D call TRBD2 (5 bases). Germline CDR1 is MNHEY and CDR2 is SVGEGT. V was cut by 2 bases and J by 4 bases, with 16 bases left in between. There are 16 residues in the CDR3. CDR3 sequence reads: CASSYQVTKNSDTQYF. For the CDR3, the DNA is TGTGCCAGCAGTTACCAAGTGACTAAGAATTCAGATACGCAGTATTTT.

This clonotype was recorded a few times. The genes are TRBV18 and TRBJ2-6; 10 bases agree with TRBD1. In germline, CDR1 is KGHSH, CDR2 LQKENI. The CDR3 spans 18 residues. With 2 bases clipped from V and 2 bases from J, the junction kept 6 bases outside the gene matches. Here the CDR3 reads CASSPTGTGAAGANVLTF. The CDR3 DNA reads as TGTGCCAGCTCACCAACCGGGACAGGGGCTGCTGGGGCCAACGTCCTGACTTTC. Supplemented by reference TRBV18 and TRBJ2-6, the full variable domain reads NAGVMQNPRHLVRRRGQEARLRCSPMKGHSHVYWYRQLPEEGLKFMVYLQKENIIDESGMPKERFSAEFPKEGPSILRIQQVVRGDSAAYFCASSPTGTGAAGANVLTFGAGSRLTVL.

This chain connects TRBV27 to TRBJ2-1; tentatively, D is TRBD1 or TRBD2 (5 bases each). The CDR3 length is 11 residues. Germline V gene data show CDR1 as MNHEY and CDR2 as SMNVEV (reference sequence). The ends were cut back, 8 bases at V and 7 bases at J, with 9 bases in the middle. The CDR3 DNA follows: TGTGCCAGCGTGGGACGTAATGAGCAGTTCTTC. This encodes CASVGRNEQFF.